Listed below are T cell receptor beta chains from one sample, sequenced in a study of Ad26.COV2.S vaccination and SARS-CoV-2 variants. Measured with immunoSEQ multiplex PCR; TCRdb has only the in-frame clones, and not every one. The data contain approximately 480,000 clones, around 90% of them seen just once; the ten biggest clones take up 13%. The source was peripheral blood, collected in a trial of Ad26.COV2.S vaccine versus placebo. Receptor source: a person between 18 and 65 years old who received the Ad26.COV2.S COVID-19 vaccine or a placebo. The CDR3 runs from the conserved cysteine through the conserved F or W. Fields, in order: J gene, V gene, D gene, clone size, CDR3 protein, CDR3 DNA. The D gene is left open where the match is weak. Size is stated for part of the rows, as once, few or many counts, or as a class when the clone is expanded.

J gene: TRBJ2-7; V gene: TRBV4-3; D gene: TRBD2; clone size: -; CDR3 protein: CASSQGAGGILREQYF; CDR3 DNA: TGCGCCAGCAGCCAGGGTGCGGGGGGGATATTACGCGAGCAGTACTTC
J gene: TRBJ2-3; V gene: TRBV24-1; D gene: -; clone size: -; CDR3 protein: CATSLEGVTDTQYF; CDR3 DNA: TGTGCCACCAGTTTAGAGGGGGTGACAGATACGCAGTATTTT
J gene: TRBJ1-5; V gene: TRBV6-2/TRBV6-3; D gene: -; clone size: -; CDR3 protein: CASSKDSTYQPQHF; CDR3 DNA: TGTGCCAGCAGCAAGGACAGTACTTATCAGCCCCAGCATTTT
J gene: TRBJ2-5; V gene: TRBV28; D gene: TRBD2; clone size: -; CDR3 protein: CASTAGVVETQYF; CDR3 DNA: TGTGCCAGCACAGCGGGAGTGGTAGAGACCCAGTACTTC
J gene: TRBJ2-1; V gene: TRBV5-1; D gene: -; clone size: once; CDR3 protein: CASSLFSGEVGQFF; CDR3 DNA: TGCGCCAGCAGCTTGTTCTCTGGCGAGGTGGGGCAGTTCTTC
J gene: TRBJ2-7; V gene: TRBV7-3; D gene: -; clone size: -; CDR3 protein: CASSFPTPPYEQYF; CDR3 DNA: TGTGCCAGCAGCTTTCCTACCCCGCCCTACGAGCAGTACTTC
J gene: TRBJ2-3; V gene: TRBV29-1; D gene: TRBD2; clone size: -; CDR3 protein: CSVDTASGRITDTQYF; CDR3 DNA: TGCAGCGTTGATACGGCTAGCGGGAGAATCACAGATACGCAGTATTTT
J gene: TRBJ2-5; V gene: TRBV7-8; D gene: -; clone size: -; CDR3 protein: CASSSIGGVQETQYF; CDR3 DNA: TGTGCCAGCAGCTCGATCGGAGGTGTGCAAGAGACCCAGTACTTC
J gene: TRBJ2-3; V gene: TRBV27; D gene: TRBD2; clone size: few; CDR3 protein: CASSLRGTSGTDTQYF; CDR3 DNA: TGTGCCAGCAGTTTAAGGGGGACTAGCGGCACAGATACGCAGTATTTT
J gene: TRBJ1-3; V gene: TRBV6-5; D gene: -; clone size: -; CDR3 protein: CASSYSTRGNTIYF; CDR3 DNA: TGTGCCAGCAGTTACTCGACCCGAGGAAACACCATATATTTT
J gene: TRBJ2-7; V gene: TRBV4-2; D gene: TRBD2; clone size: -; CDR3 protein: CASSQQTGGRSYEQYF; CDR3 DNA: TGTGCCAGCAGCCAGCAGACGGGAGGTCGCTCCTACGAGCAGTACTTC
J gene: TRBJ2-3; V gene: TRBV29-1; D gene: -; clone size: -; CDR3 protein: CSAGRDKIADTQYF; CDR3 DNA: TGCAGCGCCGGGCGGGACAAAATAGCAGATACGCAGTATTTT
J gene: TRBJ2-3; V gene: TRBV6-6; D gene: -; clone size: -; CDR3 protein: CASSYDPRPTDTQYF; CDR3 DNA: TGTGCCAGCAGTTACGATCCACGACCCACAGATACGCAGTATTTT
J gene: TRBJ1-1; V gene: TRBV5-4; D gene: -; clone size: -; CDR3 protein: CASSQDSGLEAFF; CDR3 DNA: TGTGCCAGCAGCCAAGACTCAGGACTGGAAGCTTTCTTT
J gene: TRBJ1-1; V gene: TRBV7-2; D gene: -; clone size: -; CDR3 protein: CASANSMNTEAFF; CDR3 DNA: TGTGCCAGCGCTAATAGTATGAACACTGAAGCTTTCTTT
J gene: TRBJ2-5; V gene: TRBV29-1; D gene: TRBD2; clone size: -; CDR3 protein: CSVVWEGLETQYF; CDR3 DNA: TGCAGCGTTGTATGGGAGGGCCTTGAGACCCAGTACTTC
J gene: TRBJ2-2; V gene: TRBV19; D gene: -; clone size: -; CDR3 protein: CASSIRYTGELFF; CDR3 DNA: TGTGCCAGTAGTATCCGGTACACCGGGGAGCTGTTTTTT
J gene: TRBJ2-7; V gene: TRBV14; D gene: TRBD1; clone size: -; CDR3 protein: CASSLQGGENEQYF; CDR3 DNA: TGTGCCAGCAGTCTACAGGGGGGAGAGAACGAGCAGTACTTC
J gene: TRBJ1-4; V gene: TRBV14; D gene: -; clone size: -; CDR3 protein: CASSQDLYEKLFF; CDR3 DNA: TGTGCCAGCAGCCAAGACCTTTATGAAAAACTGTTTTTT
J gene: TRBJ2-2; V gene: TRBV15; D gene: TRBD1; clone size: -; CDR3 protein: CATSRDRGTTGELFF; CDR3 DNA: TGTGCCACCAGCAGAGACAGGGGGACCACCGGGGAGCTGTTTTTT